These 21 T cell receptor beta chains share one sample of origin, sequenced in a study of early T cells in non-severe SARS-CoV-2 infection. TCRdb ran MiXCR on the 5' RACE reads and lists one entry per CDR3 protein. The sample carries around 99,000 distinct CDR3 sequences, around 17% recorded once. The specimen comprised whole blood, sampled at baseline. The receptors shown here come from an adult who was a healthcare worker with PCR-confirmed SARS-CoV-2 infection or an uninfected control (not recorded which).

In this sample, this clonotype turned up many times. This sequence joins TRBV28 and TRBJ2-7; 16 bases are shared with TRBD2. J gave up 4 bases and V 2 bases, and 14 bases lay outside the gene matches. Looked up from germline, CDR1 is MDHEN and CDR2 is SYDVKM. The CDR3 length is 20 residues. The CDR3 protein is CASSLPGTSGRAPGSYEQYF. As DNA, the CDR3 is TGTGCCAGCAGTTTACCCGGGACTAGCGGGAGGGCCCCTGGTTCTTACGAGCAGTACTTC.

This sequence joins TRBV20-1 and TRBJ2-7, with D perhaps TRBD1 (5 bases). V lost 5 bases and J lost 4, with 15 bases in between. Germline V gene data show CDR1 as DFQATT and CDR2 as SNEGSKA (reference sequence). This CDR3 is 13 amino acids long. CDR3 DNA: TGCAGTGCTTCTCAGGGATCAAAGTACGAGCAGTACTTC. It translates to CSASQGSKYEQYF.

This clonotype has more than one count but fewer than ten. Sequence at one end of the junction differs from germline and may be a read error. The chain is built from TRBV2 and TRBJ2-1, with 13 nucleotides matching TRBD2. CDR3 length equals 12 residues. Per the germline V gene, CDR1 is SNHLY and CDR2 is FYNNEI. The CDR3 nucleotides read TGTGCCAGCAGTGGGACTAGCGGGAGTCAGCTCTTC. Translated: CASSGTSGSQLF.

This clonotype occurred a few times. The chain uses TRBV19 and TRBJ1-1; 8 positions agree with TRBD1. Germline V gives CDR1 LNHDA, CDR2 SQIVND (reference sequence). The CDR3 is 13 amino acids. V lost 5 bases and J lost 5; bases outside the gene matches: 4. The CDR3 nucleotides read TGTGCCAGTAGTCGGAGACAGGGGACTGAAGCTTTCTTT. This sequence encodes CASSRRQGTEAFF.

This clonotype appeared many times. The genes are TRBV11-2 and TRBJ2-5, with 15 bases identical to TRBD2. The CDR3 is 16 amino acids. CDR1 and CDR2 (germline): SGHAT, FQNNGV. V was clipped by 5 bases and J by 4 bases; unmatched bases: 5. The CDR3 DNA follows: TGTGCCAGCAGCCCGGGACTAGCGGGAGGACGAGAGACCCAGTACTTC. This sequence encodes CASSPGLAGGRETQYF.

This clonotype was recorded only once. CDR3 loop: CASNRDRGSDEQFF. For the CDR3, the DNA is TGTGCCAGCAACCGGGACAGGGGGTCGGATGAGCAGTTCTTC. J is TRBJ2-1 and V is TRBV6-1; 11 nucleotides agree with TRBD1. V lost 7 bases, J lost 8 bases, and 7 bases stayed unmatched. The CDR3 sequence is 14 residues long. The germline V gene has CDR1 MNHNS and CDR2 SASEGT.

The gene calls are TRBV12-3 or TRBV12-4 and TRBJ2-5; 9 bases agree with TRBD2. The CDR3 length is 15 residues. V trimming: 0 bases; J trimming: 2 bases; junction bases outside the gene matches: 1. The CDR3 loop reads CASSLASGGQETQYF. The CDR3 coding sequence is TGTGCCAGCAGTTTAGCTAGCGGGGGACAAGAGACCCAGTACTTC.

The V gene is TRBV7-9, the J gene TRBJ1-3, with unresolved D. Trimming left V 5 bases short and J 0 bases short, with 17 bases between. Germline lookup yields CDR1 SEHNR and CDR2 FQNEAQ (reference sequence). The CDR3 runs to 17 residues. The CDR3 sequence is CASSPRLVEHSGNTIYF. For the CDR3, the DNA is TGTGCCAGCAGCCCACGCCTTGTGGAGCACTCTGGAAACACCATATATTTT.

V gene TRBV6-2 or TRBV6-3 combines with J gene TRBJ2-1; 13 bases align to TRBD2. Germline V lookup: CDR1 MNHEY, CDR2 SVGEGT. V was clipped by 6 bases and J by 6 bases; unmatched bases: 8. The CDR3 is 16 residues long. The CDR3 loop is CASRKLAGGLGNEQFF. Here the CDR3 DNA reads TGTGCCAGCAGAAAACTAGCGGGAGGGTTGGGCAATGAGCAGTTCTTC.

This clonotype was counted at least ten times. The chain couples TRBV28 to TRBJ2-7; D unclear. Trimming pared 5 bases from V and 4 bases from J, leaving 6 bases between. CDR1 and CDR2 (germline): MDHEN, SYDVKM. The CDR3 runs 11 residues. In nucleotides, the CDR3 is TGTGCCAGCAGTAAGAGATACGAGCAGTACTTC. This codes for CASSKRYEQYF.

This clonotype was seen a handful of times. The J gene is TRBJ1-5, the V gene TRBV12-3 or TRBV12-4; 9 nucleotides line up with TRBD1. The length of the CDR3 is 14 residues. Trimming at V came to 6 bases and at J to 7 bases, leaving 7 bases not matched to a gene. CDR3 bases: TGTGCCAGCAGAATCACAGGGGGCGGGCAGCCCCAGCATTTT. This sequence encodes CASRITGGGQPQHF.

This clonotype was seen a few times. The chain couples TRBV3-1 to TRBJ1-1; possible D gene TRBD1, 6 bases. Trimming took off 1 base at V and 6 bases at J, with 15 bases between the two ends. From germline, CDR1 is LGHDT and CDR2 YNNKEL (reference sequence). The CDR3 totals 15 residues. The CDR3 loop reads CASSQALTRGSEAFF. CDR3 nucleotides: TGTGCCAGCAGCCAAGCTCTAACCAGGGGATCTGAAGCTTTCTTT.

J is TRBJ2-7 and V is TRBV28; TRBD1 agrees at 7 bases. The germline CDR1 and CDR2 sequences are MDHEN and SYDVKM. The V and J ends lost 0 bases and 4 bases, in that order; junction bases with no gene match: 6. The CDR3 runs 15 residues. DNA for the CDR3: TGTGCCAGCAGTTTATGGGACAGGCGAGGATACGAGCAGTACTTC. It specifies CASSLWDRRGYEQYF.

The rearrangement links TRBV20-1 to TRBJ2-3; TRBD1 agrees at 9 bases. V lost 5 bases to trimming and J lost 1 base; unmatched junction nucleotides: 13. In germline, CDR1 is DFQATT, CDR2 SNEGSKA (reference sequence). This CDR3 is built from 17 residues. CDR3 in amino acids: CSAHMGQGRSGTDTQYF. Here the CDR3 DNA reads TGCAGTGCTCATATGGGACAGGGAAGGAGTGGCACAGATACGCAGTATTTT.

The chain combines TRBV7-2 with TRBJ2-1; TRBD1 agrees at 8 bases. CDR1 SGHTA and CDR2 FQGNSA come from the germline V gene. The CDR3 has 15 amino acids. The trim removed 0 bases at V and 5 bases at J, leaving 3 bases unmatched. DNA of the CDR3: TGTGCCAGCAGCTTAGCTTGGGGACAGGACAATGAGCAGTTCTTC. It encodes CASSLAWGQDNEQFF.

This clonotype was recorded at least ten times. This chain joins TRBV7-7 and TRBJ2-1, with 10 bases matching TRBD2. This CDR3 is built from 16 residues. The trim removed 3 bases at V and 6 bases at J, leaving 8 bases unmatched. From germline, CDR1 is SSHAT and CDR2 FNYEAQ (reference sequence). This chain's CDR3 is CASSLTGTSVFNEQFF. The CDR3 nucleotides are TGTGCCAGCAGCTTGACCGGGACTAGCGTCTTCAATGAGCAGTTCTTC.

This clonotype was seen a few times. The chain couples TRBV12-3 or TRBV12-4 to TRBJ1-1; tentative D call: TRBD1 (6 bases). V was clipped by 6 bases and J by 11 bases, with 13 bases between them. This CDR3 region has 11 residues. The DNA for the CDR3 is TGTGCCAGCAGATCTTACAGGGCTGCTTTCTTT. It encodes CASRSYRAAFF.

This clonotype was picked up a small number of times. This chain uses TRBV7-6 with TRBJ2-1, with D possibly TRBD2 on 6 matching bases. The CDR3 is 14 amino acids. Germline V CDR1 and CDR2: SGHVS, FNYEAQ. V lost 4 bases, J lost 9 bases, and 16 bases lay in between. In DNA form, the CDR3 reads TGTGCCAGCAGCTCCTCCGGGAGAGGCGGTGAGCAGTTCTTC. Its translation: CASSSSGRGGEQFF.

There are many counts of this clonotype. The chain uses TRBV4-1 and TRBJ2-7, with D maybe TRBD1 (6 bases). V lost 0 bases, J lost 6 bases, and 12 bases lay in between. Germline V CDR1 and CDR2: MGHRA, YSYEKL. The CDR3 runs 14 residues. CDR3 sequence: CASSQDEGESEQYF. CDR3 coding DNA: TGCGCCAGCAGCCAAGATGAGGGGGAGAGCGAGCAGTACTTC.

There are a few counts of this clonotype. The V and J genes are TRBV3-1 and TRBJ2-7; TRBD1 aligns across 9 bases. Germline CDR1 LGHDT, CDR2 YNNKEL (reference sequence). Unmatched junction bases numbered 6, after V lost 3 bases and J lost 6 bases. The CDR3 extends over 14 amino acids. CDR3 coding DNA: TGTGCCAGCAGCCACGGGACAGGGACGGCCGAGCAGTACTTC. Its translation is CASSHGTGTAEQYF.

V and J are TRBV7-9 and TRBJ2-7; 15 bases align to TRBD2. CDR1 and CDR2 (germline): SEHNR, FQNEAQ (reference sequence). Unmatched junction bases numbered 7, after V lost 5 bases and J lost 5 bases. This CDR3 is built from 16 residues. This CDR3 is CASSLGLAGGWNEQYF. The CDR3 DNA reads TGTGCCAGCAGCCTCGGACTAGCGGGAGGGTGGAACGAGCAGTACTTC.